This T cell receptor (beta chain) was sequenced during a study of CD8+CD57+ T cells in acquired aplastic anemia. Germline values: CDR1 MNHEY, CDR2 SVGAGI. CDR3 length equals 15 residues. V was pared by 4 bases and J by 5 bases, with 15 bases between. Sequenced patients had shown CD8+CD57+ cell expansion by flow cytometry. Investigators profiled TCR beta VDJ and CDR3 from genomic DNA template. TCRdb passed the reads through MiXCR, listing each CDR3 protein once. The data contain roughly 250,000 distinct CDR3 sequences, 40% to 50% of them singletons. The table lists this clonotype with many counts. The clonotype was recovered from a human donor with aplastic anemia. Sequenced material: sorted CD4+, CD8+, or CD8+CD57+ T cells (not recorded which) from PBMCs. V and J are TRBV6-5 and TRBJ1-5; D is possibly TRBD1 (5 bases). The CDR3 DNA is TGTGCCAGCAGTTCCCAAACAGGTATCGATCAGCCCCAGCATTTT. Translating gives CASSSQTGIDQPQHF.